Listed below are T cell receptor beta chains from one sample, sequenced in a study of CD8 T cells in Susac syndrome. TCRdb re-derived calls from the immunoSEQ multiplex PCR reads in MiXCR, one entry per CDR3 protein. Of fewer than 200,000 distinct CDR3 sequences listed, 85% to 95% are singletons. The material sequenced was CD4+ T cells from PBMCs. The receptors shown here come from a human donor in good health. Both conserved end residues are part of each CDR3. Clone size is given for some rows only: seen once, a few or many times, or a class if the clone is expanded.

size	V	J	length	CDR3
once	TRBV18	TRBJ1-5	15	CASSPRTGVGQPQHF
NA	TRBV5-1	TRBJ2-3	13	CASRAGLLDTQYF
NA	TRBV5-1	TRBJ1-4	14	CASSLEGRNEKLFF
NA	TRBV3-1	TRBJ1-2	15	CASSQGAAPNYGYTF
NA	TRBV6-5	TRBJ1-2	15	CASSYSPGGNYGYTF
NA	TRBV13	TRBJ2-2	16	CASSQGEAANTGELFF
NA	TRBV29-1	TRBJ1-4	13	CSAAGQGAEKLFF
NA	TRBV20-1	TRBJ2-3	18	CSALVPYSPGVSTDTQYF
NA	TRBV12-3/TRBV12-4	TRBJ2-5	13	CASSPPQGETQYF
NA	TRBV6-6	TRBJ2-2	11	CASRTGGELFF
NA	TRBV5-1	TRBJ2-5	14	CASSLGGDKETQYF
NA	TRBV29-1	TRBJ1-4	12	CSYLGSSEKLFF
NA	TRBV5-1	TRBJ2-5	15	CASSAGTSGVETQYF
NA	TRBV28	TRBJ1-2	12	CASSSVSYGYTF
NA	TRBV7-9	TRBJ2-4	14	CASSYDVAKNIQYF
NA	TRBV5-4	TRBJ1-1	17	CASSLMGTGGGNTEAFF
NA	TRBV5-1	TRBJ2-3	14	CASSPRTGENTQYF
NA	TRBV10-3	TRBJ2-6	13	CAIMPAGANVLTF
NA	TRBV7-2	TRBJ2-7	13	CAVGGTSLREQYF
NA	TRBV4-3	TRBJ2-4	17	CASSQALGRLAKNIQYF
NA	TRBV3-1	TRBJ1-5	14	CASKAGQFGQPQHF
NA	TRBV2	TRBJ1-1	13	CASSDWTGYEAFF
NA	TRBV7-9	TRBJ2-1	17	CASSFGPEFSSYNEQFF
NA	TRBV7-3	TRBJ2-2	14	CASSLTHTPGELFF
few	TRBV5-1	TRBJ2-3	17	CASSLFGTSGKTDTQYF
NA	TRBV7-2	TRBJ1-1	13	CASSLDPGTEAFF
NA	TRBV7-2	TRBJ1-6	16	CASSLIGSSYNSPLHF
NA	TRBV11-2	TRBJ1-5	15	CASSLADGGNQPQHF
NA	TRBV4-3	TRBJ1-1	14	CASSQDGGKAEAFF
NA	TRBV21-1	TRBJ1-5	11	CASSVKRPQHF
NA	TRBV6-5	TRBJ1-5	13	CASRDNAGQPQHF
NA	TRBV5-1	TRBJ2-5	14	CASSSGLGMSDQYF